Listed below are T cell receptor beta chains from one sample, sequenced in a study of T cells and copy number aberrations in small-cell lung cancer. Repertoires were generated with immunoSEQ multiplex PCR, while TCRdb's copy carries only in-frame clones and drops some. The sample carries about 6,800 clones, approximately 76% recorded once. Sample: normal tissue next to the tumor. These receptors all come from a woman in her 70s with small cell lung cancer. Some clones in this sample may be carry-over from other donors' samples. Each CDR3 is given with its conserved first and last residue. Fields, in order: V gene, clone size, D gene, J gene, CDR3 DNA, CDR3 protein. D genes are given only for firm matches. Not all rows give a size; the values are once, few, many and, for expanded clones, a class.

TRBV19	few	TRBD2	TRBJ2-1	TGTGCCAGTAGTATATTGGGGACTAGCTCCGCCAATGAGCAGTTCTTC	CASSILGTSSANEQFF
TRBV9	.	.	TRBJ1-2	TGTGCCAGCCGTGGAGCCAGGGCGGATGGCTACACCTTC	CASRGARADGYTF
TRBV27	.	TRBD2	TRBJ2-7	TGTGCCAGCAGTTTATCGTTTAGCGGGAGCCACGAGCAGTACTTC	CASSLSFSGSHEQYF
TRBV7-3	.	.	TRBJ2-2	TGTGCCAGCAGCTTTGCGCCTAGCGCCAACACCGGGGAGCTGTTTTTT	CASSFAPSANTGELFF
TRBV10-3	.	.	TRBJ2-1	TGTGCCATCAGTGAGGGCTTCCGGAGCATGGGCTACAATGAGCAGTTCTTC	CAISEGFRSMGYNEQFF
TRBV10-3	few	.	TRBJ1-1	TGTGCCACAGGGGCGGGACAATTAAACACTGAAGCTTTCTTT	CATGAGQLNTEAFF
TRBV28	few	.	TRBJ1-3	TGTGCCAGCAGTTTATATTTGGGGAGCTCTGGAAACACCATATATTTT	CASSLYLGSSGNTIYF
TRBV11-2	.	TRBD1	TRBJ1-3	TGTGCCAGCAGCCCAGCAGGGGGGTACACCATATATTTT	CASSPAGGYTIYF
TRBV5-1	.	TRBD1	TRBJ2-2	TGCGCCAGCAGGCGACAGGGAAACACCGGGGAGCTGTTTTTT	CASRRQGNTGELFF
TRBV30	.	.	TRBJ1-4	TGTGCCTGGAGCGGAGGGGGTTCGGAAAAACTGTTTTTT	CAWSGGGSEKLFF
TRBV6-5	.	.	TRBJ2-7	TGTGCCAGCAGCCCCCTCCCCCGGTGGTACGAGCAGTACTTC	CASSPLPRWYEQYF
TRBV7-8	.	TRBD1	TRBJ1-5	TGTGCCAGCAGCCCTCCGGGACAGGGGATGATTCAGCCCCAGCATTTT	CASSPPGQGMIQPQHF
TRBV19	few	.	TRBJ2-5	TGTGCCAGTAGTATTAACCCGGGGAGGGAGACCCAGTACTTC	CASSINPGRETQYF
TRBV5-4	.	.	TRBJ2-5	TGTGCCAGCAGTTATGGGATATCTAAAGAGACCCAGTACTTC	CASSYGISKETQYF
TRBV5-4	.	TRBD1	TRBJ2-2	TGTGCCAGCAGCTTGGTCAGGGGGCCCGGGGAGCTGTTTTTT	CASSLVRGPGELFF
TRBV11-2	.	TRBD2	TRBJ2-1	TGTGCCAGCAGCTGGACTAGCGGGAGCCAGGGTGAGCAGTTCTTC	CASSWTSGSQGEQFF
TRBV7-6	.	TRBD2	TRBJ2-3	TGTGCCAGCAGCTTTGAGACTAGCGTTAGGACAGATACGCAGTATTTT	CASSFETSVRTDTQYF
TRBV11-2	.	.	TRBJ1-3	TGTGCCAGCAGCTCTACCCTCGGAAACACCATATATTTT	CASSSTLGNTIYF
TRBV7-8	.	TRBD1	TRBJ1-2	TGTGCCAGCAGCCCTATGCAGGGGGGCTATGGCTACACCTTC	CASSPMQGGYGYTF